This T cell receptor beta chain is drawn from a study of PD-L1 blockade in urothelial cancer. On the study more broadly: Male sex and bladder-origin urothelial cancer characterized about 85% of the 29 patients. Points from the study as a whole: Durable-benefit cases showed more tumor-associated blood clone expansion at 3 weeks.

Comments on this clone: Its antigen is unknown.

Time point denoted: pretreatment peripheral blood. Sequencing was performed with immunoSEQ multiplex PCR; in TCRdb, only in-frame clones are kept and a portion is missing. This sample has tens of thousands of clones, with around 80% found just once. The CDR3 is made up of 13 amino acids. Between the trimmed V and J ends, which lost 7 bases and 4 bases, there was a span of 13 bases. Germline CDR1 reads ENHRY; CDR2 reads SYGVKD. The source of this sequence is an older man with urothelial cancer. The genes are TRBV10-3 and TRBJ1-1; possible D gene TRBD1, 6 bases. The sequencing here drew on PBMCs, taken around atezolizumab (anti-PD-L1) treatment. In DNA form, the CDR3 reads TGTGCCATCACTGGGACATTGGGCACTGAAGCTTTCTTT. This gives the protein CAITGTLGTEAFF.